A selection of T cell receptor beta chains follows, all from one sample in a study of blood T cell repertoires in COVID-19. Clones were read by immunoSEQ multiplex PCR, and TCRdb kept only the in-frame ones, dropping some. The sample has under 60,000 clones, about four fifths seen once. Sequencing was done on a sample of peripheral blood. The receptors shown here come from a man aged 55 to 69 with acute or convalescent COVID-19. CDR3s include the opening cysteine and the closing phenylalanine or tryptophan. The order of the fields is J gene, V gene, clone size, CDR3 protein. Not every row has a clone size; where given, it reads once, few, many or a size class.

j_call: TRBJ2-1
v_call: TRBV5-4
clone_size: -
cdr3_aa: CASSFRTGVDSEQFF

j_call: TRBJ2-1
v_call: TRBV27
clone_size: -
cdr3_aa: CASSLVLAGTEQFF

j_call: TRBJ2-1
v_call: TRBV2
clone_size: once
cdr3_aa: CASSKAGVVSSYNEQFF

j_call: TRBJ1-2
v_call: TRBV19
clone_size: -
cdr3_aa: CASSPGQSFNYGYTF

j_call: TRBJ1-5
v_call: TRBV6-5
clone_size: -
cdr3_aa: CASSYVGGPQHF

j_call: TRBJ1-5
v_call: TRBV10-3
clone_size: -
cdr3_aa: CAISEEGRGNQPQHF

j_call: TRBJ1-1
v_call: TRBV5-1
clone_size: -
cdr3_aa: CASSLVGDSYTEAFF

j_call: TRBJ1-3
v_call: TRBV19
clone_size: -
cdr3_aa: CASSAGTEGNTIYF

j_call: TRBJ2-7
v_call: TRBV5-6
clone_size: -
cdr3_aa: CASSYRDRGAEQYF

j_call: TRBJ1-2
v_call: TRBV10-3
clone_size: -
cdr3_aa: CAIRDRGQSNYGYTF

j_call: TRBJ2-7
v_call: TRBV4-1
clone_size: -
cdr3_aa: CASSSPGSSEQYF

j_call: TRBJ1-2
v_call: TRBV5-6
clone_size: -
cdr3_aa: CASSLRDRSEANYGYTF